This entry concerns a single T cell receptor (beta chain). Its antigen is not known. These data belong to a study of PD-L1 blockade in urothelial cancer. Overall study context: Study patients had been treated with 0 to 3 previous chemotherapy regimens. Study-wide findings and caveats: When measured at 3 weeks, tumor-associated blood clones expanded more in durable-benefit patients.

Using immunoSEQ multiplex PCR, the repertoire was profiled, and TCRdb retains in-frame clones only, with some absent. The sample yields tens of thousands of clones, roughly 89% seen once. V was clipped by 3 bases and J by 8 bases; unmatched bases: 5. This CDR3 spans 14 amino acids. Germline V gene lookup returns CDR1 KGHSH and CDR2 LQKENI. Noted time point: peripheral blood 6 weeks after treatment start. For each patient, 1 to 8 samples were obtained, pretreatment and on-treatment. J is TRBJ2-7 and V is TRBV18, with TRBD1 identical over 12 bases. The clonotype comes from a man aged 70-80 years with urothelial cancer. The sample was PBMCs, taken around atezolizumab (anti-PD-L1) treatment. The CDR3 is CASSPSGTGGKQYF. CDR3 in DNA: TGTGCCAGCTCACCTTCCGGGACAGGGGGCAAGCAGTACTTC.